Presented here are 16 T cell receptor beta chains from one specimen sequenced in a study of control samples from healthy donors and cancer patients. The repertoire was sequenced with immunoSEQ multiplex PCR; TCRdb's copy has only in-frame clones and lacks some. The data contain around 140,000 clones, over 85% of them seen just once; the ten biggest clones take up under 9%. Sequencing used PBMCs. The source is a man aged 50-60 years with head and neck cancer.

This chain links TRBV5-1 with TRBJ2-1; possible D gene TRBD2, 6 bases. The CDR3 has 16 amino acids. Trimming shortened V by 3 bases and J by 1 base, and 14 bases separated the two germline ends. Germline V gene sequence: CDR1 SGHRS, CDR2 YFSETQ. The CDR3, as DNA: TGCGCCAGCAGCTCTTTATTAGGAGGGTCCTACAATGAGCAGTTCTTC. Translating it yields CASSSLLGGSYNEQFF.

This chain links TRBV4-1 with TRBJ2-5; perhaps TRBD1 as D (6 bases). The V gene lost 3 bases and the J gene lost 5 bases, with 19 bases spanning the gap. The CDR3 has 16 amino acids. In germline, CDR1 is MGHRA, CDR2 YSYEKL. CDR3 coding DNA: TGCGCCAGCAGCCAGAGGGGGTTAGTCCTAGTGGAGACCCAGTACTTC. This sequence encodes CASSQRGLVLVETQYF.

The chain joins TRBV19 to TRBJ1-2; D not resolved. The CDR3 has 13 amino acids. V lost 3 bases and J lost 7, with 12 bases in between. CDR1 and CDR2 from the germline V gene are LNHDA and SQIVND (reference sequence). This CDR3 is CASSIRQKAGYTF. The DNA of the CDR3 is TGTGCCAGTAGTATCCGACAAAAAGCTGGCTACACCTTC.

The rearrangement links TRBV5-1 to TRBJ1-2; maybe TRBD1 (5 bases). Germline assignment: CDR1 SGHRS and CDR2 YFSETQ. The CDR3 consists of 15 residues. Trimming took off 0 bases at V and 8 bases at J, with 17 bases between the two ends. CDR3 residues: CASSLAQDMVGGYTF. In DNA, the CDR3 is TGCGCCAGCAGCTTGGCACAGGACATGGTGGGGGGCTACACCTTC. The full variable domain, in which reference TRBV5-1 and TRBJ1-2 provide the parts outside the CDR3, is KAGVTQTPRYLIKTRGQQVTLSCSPISGHRSVSWYQQTPGQGLQFLFEYFSETQRNKGNFPGRFSGRQFSNSRSEMNVSTLELGDSALYLCASSLAQDMVGGYTFGSGTRLTVV.

The chain combines TRBV24-1 with TRBJ1-3; unclear D gene. The ends were cut back, 9 bases at V and 5 bases at J, with 13 bases in the middle. The CDR3 has 13 amino acids. Looked up from germline, CDR1 is KGHDR and CDR2 is SFDVKD. This CDR3 is CATPTGIRNTIYF. Here the CDR3 DNA reads TGTGCCACCCCCACGGGGATTAGAAACACCATATATTTT.

The chain carries TRBV19 and TRBJ2-1; 8 nucleotides line up with TRBD1. Germline loops: CDR1 LNHDA, CDR2 SQIVND (reference sequence). With V trimmed by 1 base and J by 1 base, 6 bases remained unmatched. The CDR3 loop spans 17 amino acids. CDR3 in DNA: TGTGCCAGTAGTATAGCAGGGGGCGCTGGATCCTACAATGAGCAGTTCTTC. It translates to CASSIAGGAGSYNEQFF. Full variable domain (missing parts from reference TRBV19 and TRBJ2-1): DGGITQSPKYLFRKEGQNVTLSCEQNLNHDAMYWYRQDPGQGLRLIYYSQIVNDFQKGDIAEGYSVSREKKESFPLTVTSAQKNPTAFYLCASSIAGGAGSYNEQFFGPGTRLTVL.

This clone was found once. The V and J genes are TRBV7-9 and TRBJ2-5; 7 nucleotides line up with TRBD2. CDR3 size: 14 residues. The J segment lost 4 bases and the V segment lost 1 base, leaving 3 bases of the junction unmatched. CDR1 and CDR2 (germline): SEHNR, FQNEAQ (reference sequence). CDR3 DNA: TGTGCCAGCAGCTTAGGGGACTACCGAGAGACCCAGTACTTC. Its protein is CASSLGDYRETQYF.

The J gene is TRBJ2-7, the V gene TRBV7-8; 9 bases fit TRBD2. V lost 4 bases, J lost 3 bases, and 7 bases stayed unmatched. CDR1 is SGHVS, CDR2 FQNEAQ, per germline. The CDR3 is 15 residues long. The CDR3 nucleotides are TGTGCCAGCAGCTCCAACCTAGCGGGGAACTACGAGCAGTACTTC. It specifies CASSSNLAGNYEQYF.

This clone was counted a single time. A single base separates this from a much larger clone, so it may be a read error. The CDR3 loop is CASSYSVNQPQHF. CDR3 sequence (DNA): TGTGCCAGCAGTTACTCGGTGAATCAGCCCCAGCATTTT. J is TRBJ1-5 and V is TRBV6-2 or TRBV6-3, with D hard to call. CDR3 length: 13 residues. Germline-derived CDR1 and CDR2 are MNHEY and SVGEGT. V lost 0 bases and J lost 4, with 4 bases in between.

This clone was seen once. The chain uses TRBV11-3 and TRBJ2-1; TRBD2 matches at 10 bases. Germline assignment: CDR1 SGHNT and CDR2 YENEEA. V was pared by 4 bases and J by 5 bases, with 8 bases of the junction left unmatched. The CDR3 is 16 amino acids. This chain's CDR3 is CASSYGEREGDNEQFF. The CDR3 DNA follows: TGTGCCAGCAGCTACGGCGAGCGGGAGGGAGACAATGAGCAGTTCTTC.

The chain has TRBV7-9 and TRBJ1-6; D is ambiguous. In germline, CDR1 is SEHNR, CDR2 FQNEAQ (reference sequence). This CDR3 has 16 amino acids. The V gene lost 5 bases and the J gene lost 1 base, with 12 bases spanning the gap. The CDR3 DNA sequence: TGTGCCAGCAGCCCCCCCATGGGGTCCTATAATTCACCCCTCCACTTT. Translation gives CASSPPMGSYNSPLHF. The whole variable domain, filled in from reference TRBV7-9 and TRBJ1-6, reads DTGVSQNPRHKITKRGQNVTFRCDPISEHNRLYWYRQTLGQGPEFLTYFQNEAQLEKSRLLSDRFSAERPKGSFSTLEIQRTEQGDSAMYLCASSPPMGSYNSPLHFGNGTRLTVT.

The chain combines TRBV3-1 (or the pseudogene TRBV3-2) with TRBJ1-3; D gene uncertain. CDR1 and CDR2 from the germline V gene are LGHDT and YNNKEL (reference sequence). With 1 base removed from V and 0 bases from J, the gap between germline ends came to 7 bases. The CDR3 length is 15 residues. Here the CDR3 DNA reads TGTGCCAGCAGCCAAGGGGTCGTCTCTGGAAACACCATATATTTT. Amino acid sequence: CASSQGVVSGNTIYF.

The J gene is TRBJ2-2, the V gene TRBV5-4; 7 bases match TRBD2. Looked up from germline, CDR1 is SGHNT and CDR2 is YYREEE (reference sequence). V dropped 0 bases and J dropped 6; count of bases not matched to a gene: 2. CDR3 length: 14 residues. DNA of the CDR3: TGTGCCAGCAGCTTGGGACTAGCCCCCGGGGAGCTGTTTTTT. It specifies CASSLGLAPGELFF.

About this clone itself: The identical CDR3 is also encoded by other nucleotide sequences in the sample. The rearrangement uses TRBV14 and TRBJ1-5; D is undetermined. The CDR3 is 13 residues long. V was trimmed by 0 bases and J by 6 bases, leaving 6 bases between them. The germline gives CDR1 SGHDN, CDR2 FVKESK. The CDR3 protein is CASSQDLGQPQHF. DNA for the CDR3: TGTGCCAGCAGCCAAGATTTAGGTCAGCCCCAGCATTTT.

Here the CDR3 DNA reads TGTGCCAGTAGTCCGACAGGGAACTATGGCTACACCTTC. This translates into CASSPTGNYGYTF. The chain has TRBV19 and TRBJ1-2; 7 positions match TRBD1. The CDR3 length is 13 residues. Looked up from germline, CDR1 is LNHDA and CDR2 is SQIVND (reference sequence). V lost 5 bases and J lost 2; bases outside the gene matches: 2.

This chain joins TRBV6-6 and TRBJ2-1; TRBD2 matches at 10 bases. The germline CDR1 and CDR2 sequences are MNHNY and SVGAGI (reference sequence). Germline trimming cut 6 bases from V and 5 bases from J; bases unmatched to any gene: 7. The CDR3 extends over 15 amino acids. The DNA for the CDR3 is TGTGCCAGCAGGGCTAGCGGGAGAGGAAACAATGAGCAGTTCTTC. Its protein is CASRASGRGNNEQFF.